The rows below give T cell receptor beta chains drawn from one sample of a study of T cells expressing NK-cell markers. With the 5' RACE reads reprocessed, TCRdb shows one record per CDR3 protein and no DNA. In all, the sample yields fewer than 300,000 distinct CDR3 sequences. Material: blood T cells: a sorted CD56 or NKG2C T cell subset, CD4+ or CD8+ T cells, or bulk PBMC T cells (not recorded which). The receptors derive from a woman aged 18 to 75 in good health. CDR3s include the opening cysteine and the closing phenylalanine or tryptophan. Each record gives: CDR3 length, J gene, V gene, CDR3 protein.

length: 17
J: TRBJ2-1
V: TRBV12-5
CDR3: CASGLVSLAGGHNEQFF

length: 13
J: TRBJ2-1
V: TRBV9
CDR3: CASSGLDMYEQFF

length: 22
J: TRBJ2-1
V: TRBV9
CDR3: CASSVGSSSPASGGRSYNEQFF

length: 15
J: TRBJ1-1
V: TRBV7-2
CDR3: CASSFLGRVNTEAFF

length: 14
J: TRBJ2-3
V: TRBV9
CDR3: CASSKDRVKDTQYF

length: 11
J: TRBJ2-1
V: TRBV18
CDR3: CASSRREEQFF

length: 13
J: TRBJ2-5
V: TRBV10-3
CDR3: CAISVSSQETQYF

length: 14
J: TRBJ2-3
V: TRBV10-3
CDR3: CAIRGQGGTDTQYF

length: 14
J: TRBJ1-2
V: TRBV7-3
CDR3: CASSPSDTPRGYTF

length: 13
J: TRBJ1-3
V: TRBV28
CDR3: CASLTGRGNTIYF

length: 11
J: TRBJ2-7
V: TRBV28
CDR3: CASSSTGKQYF

length: 15
J: TRBJ2-7
V: TRBV6-1
CDR3: CASRQNRRFSYEQYF

length: 14
J: TRBJ2-1
V: TRBV12-3/TRBV12-4
CDR3: CASSSSAGGNEQFF

length: 15
J: TRBJ1-3
V: TRBV4-2
CDR3: CASSQPGLGDGAIYF

length: 13
J: TRBJ2-5
V: TRBV7-2
CDR3: CASSLGGRETQYF

length: 14
J: TRBJ2-1
V: TRBV24-1
CDR3: CATSASGGANEQFF

length: 13
J: TRBJ2-5
V: TRBV7-9
CDR3: CASSPRALETQYF

length: 13
J: TRBJ2-1
V: TRBV7-3
CDR3: CASSPGSSDEQFF

length: 11
J: TRBJ1-1
V: TRBV19
CDR3: CAGRDRGEAFF

length: 11
J: TRBJ1-1
V: TRBV14
CDR3: CASSPWGEAFF

length: 13
J: TRBJ2-1
V: TRBV24-1
CDR3: CATSDGSNNEQFF

length: 15
J: TRBJ2-3
V: TRBV4-2
CDR3: CASSQAWGSTDTQYF

length: 11
J: TRBJ1-1
V: TRBV29-1
CDR3: CSVVPNTEAFF

length: 13
J: TRBJ2-1
V: TRBV29-1
CDR3: CSSWRGQGEEQFF

length: 14
J: TRBJ1-1
V: TRBV20-1
CDR3: CSARAGGAGTEAFF

length: 16
J: TRBJ2-3
V: TRBV7-8
CDR3: CASSRKTSGGPDTQYF

length: 15
J: TRBJ1-5
V: TRBV18
CDR3: CASSPPGPRNQPQHF

length: 13
J: TRBJ2-7
V: TRBV7-8
CDR3: CASSRSTGYEQYF

length: 12
J: TRBJ2-1
V: TRBV7-9
CDR3: CASSTSSKQQFF

length: 14
J: TRBJ2-3
V: TRBV20-1
CDR3: CSVKRDLGTDTQYF

length: 14
J: TRBJ2-2
V: TRBV11-2
CDR3: CASSKTGPTGELFF

length: 15
J: TRBJ1-3
V: TRBV6-5
CDR3: CASSSGQGFGNTIYF

length: 17
J: TRBJ1-2
V: TRBV5-1
CDR3: CASSKNSSRGGADGYTF

length: 14
J: TRBJ2-1
V: TRBV29-1
CDR3: CSVGQGGAYNEQFF

length: 12
J: TRBJ2-5
V: TRBV7-2
CDR3: CASSSYQETQYF

length: 13
J: TRBJ1-1
V: TRBV12-3/TRBV12-4
CDR3: CASSFIRGIEAFF

length: 15
J: TRBJ2-1
V: TRBV5-1
CDR3: CASGGQGFSYNEQFF

length: 16
J: TRBJ1-3
V: TRBV4-1
CDR3: CASSRVWGLSGNTIYF

length: 16
J: TRBJ2-7
V: TRBV27
CDR3: CASTRRTSGTSYEQYF

length: 12
J: TRBJ1-5
V: TRBV6-2/TRBV6-3
CDR3: CASSSWDQPQHF

length: 13
J: TRBJ1-5
V: TRBV19
CDR3: CASSIVGGGPQHF

length: 12
J: TRBJ2-7
V: TRBV29-1
CDR3: CSVGGAAYEQYF

length: 15
J: TRBJ2-1
V: TRBV7-2
CDR3: CASSQTSGTYNEQFF

length: 16
J: TRBJ2-1
V: TRBV20-1
CDR3: CSASDQRGLAGGEQFF

length: 15
J: TRBJ1-5
V: TRBV12-3/TRBV12-4
CDR3: CASSFRQGPNQPQHF

length: 17
J: TRBJ2-1
V: TRBV27
CDR3: CASSSSARGGFYNEQFF

length: 12
J: TRBJ2-2
V: TRBV5-5
CDR3: CASSLLGGELFF

length: 14
J: TRBJ1-1
V: TRBV12-3/TRBV12-4
CDR3: CASSRQNMNTEAFF

length: 17
J: TRBJ1-1
V: TRBV3-1
CDR3: CASSQEATAGGNTEAFF

length: 15
J: TRBJ2-1
V: TRBV5-1
CDR3: CASSLAWGGHNEQFF

length: 14
J: TRBJ2-3
V: TRBV20-1
CDR3: CSADPGLATDTQYF

length: 17
J: TRBJ2-2
V: TRBV15
CDR3: CATSRDLGAPNTGELFF

length: 15
J: TRBJ1-4
V: TRBV5-1
CDR3: CASSLRDRANEKLFF

length: 13
J: TRBJ2-7
V: TRBV20-1
CDR3: CSARVPSLYEQYF

length: 14
J: TRBJ2-2
V: TRBV6-5
CDR3: CASSYGGITGELFF

length: 14
J: TRBJ2-5
V: TRBV20-1
CDR3: CSVIAGVEQETQYF

length: 13
J: TRBJ2-1
V: TRBV5-1
CDR3: CASMLADYNEQFF

length: 14
J: TRBJ2-2
V: TRBV12-3/TRBV12-4
CDR3: CASTPHANTGELFF

length: 14
J: TRBJ1-2
V: TRBV18
CDR3: CASSPTRQGDGYTF